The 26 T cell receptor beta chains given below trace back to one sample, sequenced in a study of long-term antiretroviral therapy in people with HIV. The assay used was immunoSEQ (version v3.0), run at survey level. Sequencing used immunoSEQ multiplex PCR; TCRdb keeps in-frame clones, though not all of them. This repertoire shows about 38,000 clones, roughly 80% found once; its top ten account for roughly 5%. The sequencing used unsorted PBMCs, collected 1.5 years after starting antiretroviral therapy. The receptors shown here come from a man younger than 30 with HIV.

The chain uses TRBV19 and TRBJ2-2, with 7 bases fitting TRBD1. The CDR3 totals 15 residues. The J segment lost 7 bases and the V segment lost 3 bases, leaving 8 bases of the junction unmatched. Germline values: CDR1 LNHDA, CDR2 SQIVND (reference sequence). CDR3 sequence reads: CASSMGQGVVGELFF. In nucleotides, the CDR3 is TGTGCCAGTAGTATGGGCCAGGGGGTGGTCGGGGAGCTGTTTTTT.

The CDR3 bases are TGCGCCAGCAGCTTGGAGGTGCGGGCCTACAATGAGCAGTTCTTC. Amino acid sequence: CASSLEVRAYNEQFF. The rearrangement links TRBV5-1 to TRBJ2-1, with D possibly matching TRBD2 (5 bases). CDR1 is SGHRS, CDR2 YFSETQ, per germline. This CDR3 is built from 15 residues. V lost 0 bases to trimming and J lost 2 bases, with 9 bases between them.

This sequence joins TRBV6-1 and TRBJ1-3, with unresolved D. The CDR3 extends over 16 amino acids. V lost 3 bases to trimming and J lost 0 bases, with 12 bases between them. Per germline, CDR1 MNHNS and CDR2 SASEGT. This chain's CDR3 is CASSEGQSLSGNTIYF. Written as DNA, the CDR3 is TGTGCCAGCAGTGAGGGCCAGAGCCTCTCTGGAAACACCATATATTTT.

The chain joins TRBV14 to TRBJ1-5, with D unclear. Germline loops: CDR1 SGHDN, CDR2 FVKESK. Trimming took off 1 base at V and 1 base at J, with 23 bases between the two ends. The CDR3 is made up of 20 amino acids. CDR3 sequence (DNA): TGTGCCAGCAGCCAAGTAATTACCTCGGAACACCGGCAAAGCAATCAGCCCCAGCATTTT. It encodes CASSQVITSEHRQSNQPQHF.

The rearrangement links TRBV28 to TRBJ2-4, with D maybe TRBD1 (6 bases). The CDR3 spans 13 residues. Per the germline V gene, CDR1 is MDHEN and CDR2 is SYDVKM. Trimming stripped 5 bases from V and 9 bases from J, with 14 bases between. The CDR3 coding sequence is TGTGCCAGCAGTCCAATCTTAGGGGGCATTCAGTACTTC. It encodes CASSPILGGIQYF.

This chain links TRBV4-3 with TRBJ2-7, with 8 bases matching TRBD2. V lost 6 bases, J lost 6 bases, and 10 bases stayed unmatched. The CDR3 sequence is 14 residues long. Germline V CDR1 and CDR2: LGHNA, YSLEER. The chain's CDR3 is CASRSLAGSGEQYF. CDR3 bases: TGCGCCAGCAGGTCCTTAGCGGGATCCGGCGAGCAGTACTTC.

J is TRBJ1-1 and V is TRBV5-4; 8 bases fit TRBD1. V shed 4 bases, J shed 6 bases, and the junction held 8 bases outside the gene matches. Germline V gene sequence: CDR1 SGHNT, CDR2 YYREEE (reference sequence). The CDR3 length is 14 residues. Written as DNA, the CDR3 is TGTGCCAGCAGCCTAAGACAGGGGCTCCCTGAAGCTTTCTTT. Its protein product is CASSLRQGLPEAFF. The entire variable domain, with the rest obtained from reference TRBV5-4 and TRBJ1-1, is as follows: ETGVTQSPTHLIKTRGQQVTLRCSSQSGHNTVSWYQQALGQGPQFIFQYYREEENGRGNFPPRFSGLQFPNYSSELNVNALELDDSALYLCASSLRQGLPEAFFGQGTRLTVV.

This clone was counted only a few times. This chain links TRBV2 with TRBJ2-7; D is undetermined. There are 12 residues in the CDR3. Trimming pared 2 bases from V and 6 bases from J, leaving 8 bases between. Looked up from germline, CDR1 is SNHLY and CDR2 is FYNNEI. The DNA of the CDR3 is TGTGCCAGCAGTGAAAGTCGCATCGAGCAGTACTTC. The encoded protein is CASSESRIEQYF.

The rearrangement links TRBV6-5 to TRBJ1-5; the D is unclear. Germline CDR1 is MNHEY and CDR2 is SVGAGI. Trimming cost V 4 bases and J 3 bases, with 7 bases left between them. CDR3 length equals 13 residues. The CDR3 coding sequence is TGTGCCAGCAGTTCCAGCTACAATCAGCCCCAGCATTTT. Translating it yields CASSSSYNQPQHF.

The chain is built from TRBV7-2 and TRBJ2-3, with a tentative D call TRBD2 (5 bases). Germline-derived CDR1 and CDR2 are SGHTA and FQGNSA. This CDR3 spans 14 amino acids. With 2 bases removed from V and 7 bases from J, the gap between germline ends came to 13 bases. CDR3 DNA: TGTGCCAGCAGCTTATCCGGGAACAGAAATACGCAGTATTTT. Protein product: CASSLSGNRNTQYF.

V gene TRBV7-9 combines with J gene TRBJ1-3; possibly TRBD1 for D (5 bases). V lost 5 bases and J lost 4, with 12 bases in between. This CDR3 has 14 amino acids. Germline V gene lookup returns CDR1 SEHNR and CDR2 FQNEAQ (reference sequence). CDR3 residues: CASSVPGKGNTIYF. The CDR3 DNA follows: TGTGCCAGCAGCGTTCCAGGGAAAGGAAACACCATATATTTT.

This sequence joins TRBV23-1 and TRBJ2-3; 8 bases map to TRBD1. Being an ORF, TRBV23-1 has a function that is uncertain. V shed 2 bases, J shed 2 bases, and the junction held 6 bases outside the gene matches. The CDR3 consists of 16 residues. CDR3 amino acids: CASSQRGQDLTDTQYF. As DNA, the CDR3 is TGCGCCAGCAGTCAAAGGGGACAGGACCTCACAGATACGCAGTATTTT.

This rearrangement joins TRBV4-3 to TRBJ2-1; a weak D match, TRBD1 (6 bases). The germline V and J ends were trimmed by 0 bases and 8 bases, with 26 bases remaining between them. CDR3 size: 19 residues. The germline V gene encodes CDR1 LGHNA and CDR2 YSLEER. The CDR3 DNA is TGCGCCAGCAGCCAAGAAGAAATTGGACAGCTTACTACCTTGGATGAGCAGTTCTTC. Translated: CASSQEEIGQLTTLDEQFF.

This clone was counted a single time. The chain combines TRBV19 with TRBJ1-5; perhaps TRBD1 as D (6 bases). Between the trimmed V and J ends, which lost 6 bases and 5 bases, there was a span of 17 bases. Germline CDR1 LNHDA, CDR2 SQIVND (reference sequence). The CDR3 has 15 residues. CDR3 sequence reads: CASRTLNGGHQPQHF. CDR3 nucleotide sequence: TGTGCCAGTAGAACCCTAAATGGGGGCCATCAGCCCCAGCATTTT.

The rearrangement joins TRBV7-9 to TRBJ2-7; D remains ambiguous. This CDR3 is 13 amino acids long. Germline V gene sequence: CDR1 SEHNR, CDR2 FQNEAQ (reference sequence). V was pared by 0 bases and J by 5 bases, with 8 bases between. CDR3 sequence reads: CASSLAGIDEQYF. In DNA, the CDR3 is TGTGCCAGCAGCTTAGCAGGGATCGACGAGCAGTACTTC.

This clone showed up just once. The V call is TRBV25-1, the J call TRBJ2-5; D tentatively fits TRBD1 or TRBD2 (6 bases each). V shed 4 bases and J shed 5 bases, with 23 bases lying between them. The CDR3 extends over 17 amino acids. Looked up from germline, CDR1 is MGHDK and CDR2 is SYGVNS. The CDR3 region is CASSAQGGLPGGETQYF. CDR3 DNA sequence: TGTGCCAGCAGTGCACAGGGAGGACTTCCGGGTGGGGAGACCCAGTACTTC.

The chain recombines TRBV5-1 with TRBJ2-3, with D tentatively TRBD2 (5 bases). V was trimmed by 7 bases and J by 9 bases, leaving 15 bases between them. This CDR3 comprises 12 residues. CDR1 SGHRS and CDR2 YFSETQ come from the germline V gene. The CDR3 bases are TGCGCCAGCTCCGTTCCAGCGGAAACGCAGTATTTT. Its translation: CASSVPAETQYF.

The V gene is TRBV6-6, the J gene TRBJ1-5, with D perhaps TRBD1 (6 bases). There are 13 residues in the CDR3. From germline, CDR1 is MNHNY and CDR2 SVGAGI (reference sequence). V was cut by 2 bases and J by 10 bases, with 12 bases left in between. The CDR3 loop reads CASSYGQGIPQHF. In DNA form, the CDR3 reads TGTGCCAGCAGTTACGGGCAGGGGATCCCCCAGCATTTT.

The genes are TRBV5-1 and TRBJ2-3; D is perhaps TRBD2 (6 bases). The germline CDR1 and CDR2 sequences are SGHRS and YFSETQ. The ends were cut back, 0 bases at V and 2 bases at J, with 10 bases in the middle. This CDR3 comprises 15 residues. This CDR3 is CASSLGRENTDTQYF. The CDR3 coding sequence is TGCGCCAGCAGCTTGGGTCGGGAGAACACAGATACGCAGTATTTT.

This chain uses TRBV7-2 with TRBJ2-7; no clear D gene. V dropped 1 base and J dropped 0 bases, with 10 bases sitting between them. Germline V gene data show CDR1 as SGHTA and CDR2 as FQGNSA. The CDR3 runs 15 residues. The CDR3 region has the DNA TGTGCCAGCAGCTTAGAGGTCGGAAACTCCTACGAGCAGTACTTC. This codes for CASSLEVGNSYEQYF.

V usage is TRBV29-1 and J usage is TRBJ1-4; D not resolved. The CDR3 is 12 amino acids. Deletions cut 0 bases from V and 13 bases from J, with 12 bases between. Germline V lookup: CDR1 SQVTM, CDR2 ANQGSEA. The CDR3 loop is CSVEDLERGLFF. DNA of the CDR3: TGCAGCGTTGAAGATCTTGAACGAGGACTGTTTTTT. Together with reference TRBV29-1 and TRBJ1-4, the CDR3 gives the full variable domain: SAVISQKPSRDICQRGTSLTIQCQVDSQVTMMFWYRQQPGQSLTLIATANQGSEATYESGFVIDKFPISRPNLTFSTLTVSNMSPEDSSIYLCSVEDLERGLFFGSGTQLSVL.

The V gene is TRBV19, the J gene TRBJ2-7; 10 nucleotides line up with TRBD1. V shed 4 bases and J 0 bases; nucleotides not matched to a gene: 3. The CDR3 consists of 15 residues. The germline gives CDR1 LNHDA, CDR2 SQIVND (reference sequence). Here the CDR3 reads CASSTRTGGSYEQYF. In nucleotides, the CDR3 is TGTGCCAGTAGTACCAGGACAGGGGGCTCCTACGAGCAGTACTTC.

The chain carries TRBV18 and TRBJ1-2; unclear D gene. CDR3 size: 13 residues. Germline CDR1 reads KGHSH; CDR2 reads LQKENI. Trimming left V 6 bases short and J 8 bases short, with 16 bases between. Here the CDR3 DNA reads TGTGCCAGCTCTACGGACGAATTGGGAGGCTACACCTTC. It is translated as CASSTDELGGYTF.

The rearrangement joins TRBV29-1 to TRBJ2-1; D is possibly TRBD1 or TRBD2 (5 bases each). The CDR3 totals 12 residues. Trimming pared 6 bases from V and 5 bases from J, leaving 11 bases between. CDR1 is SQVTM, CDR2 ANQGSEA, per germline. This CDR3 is CSVGDGHNEQFF. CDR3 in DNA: TGCAGCGTGGGGGACGGACACAATGAGCAGTTCTTC.

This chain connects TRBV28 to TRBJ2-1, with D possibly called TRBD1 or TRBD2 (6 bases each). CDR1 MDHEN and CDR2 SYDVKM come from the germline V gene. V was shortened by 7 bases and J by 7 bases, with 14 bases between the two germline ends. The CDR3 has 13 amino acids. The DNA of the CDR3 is TGTGCCAGCAACTACGGGGGCAGGAATGAGCAGTTCTTC. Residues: CASNYGGRNEQFF.

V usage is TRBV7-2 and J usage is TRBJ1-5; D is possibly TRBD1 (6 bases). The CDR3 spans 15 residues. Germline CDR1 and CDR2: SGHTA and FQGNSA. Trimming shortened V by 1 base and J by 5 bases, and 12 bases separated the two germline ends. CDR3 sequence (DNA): TGTGCCAGCAGCTTAGTCTTGGGGGGGCATCAGCCCCAGCATTTT. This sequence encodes CASSLVLGGHQPQHF.